The 2 T cell receptor beta chains presented below share a single source sample, sequenced in a study of T cells in Graves' hyperthyroidism and ophthalmopathy (dated by TCRdb to between 2019 and 2020). The method behind the library was multiplex PCR. Sequenced using an Illumina HiSeq 2000. The TCR beta CDR3 regions were amplified from the RNA transcripts. For the first round of RT-PCR on the TCR CDR3, the HTBI primer set was used together with the Qiagen OneStep RT-PCR kit. TCRdb trimmed the raw reads at Q25, called clones with MiXCR and kept productive beta chains. CDR3 protein duplicates are merged, each entry listing the most common genes and DNA. The sample has about 400,000 distinct CDR3 sequences on record, roughly 14% of them singletons. The ten biggest clones cover approximately 7.5% of the sample. Sequenced sample: blood. The source is a woman aged 18-29 years with Graves' hyperthyroidism.

The DNA of the CDR3 is TGTGCCAGCTCACCCCCATTGGTGGGGCTAGCGGGAGTGGACGGGGAGCTGTTTTTT. Its translation is CASSPPLVGLAGVDGELFF. V gene TRBV18 combines with J gene TRBJ2-2, with 10 bases that match TRBD2. The CDR3 runs 19 residues. The germline V gene has CDR1 KGHSH and CDR2 LQKENI. The V gene end was trimmed by 3 bases and the J gene end by 7 bases; junction bases not matched to a gene: 17.

This clonotype came up many times. This chain connects TRBV19 to TRBJ1-1; D gene uncertain. From germline, CDR1 is LNHDA and CDR2 SQIVND (reference sequence). CDR3 length: 11 amino acids. Trimming shortened V by 4 bases and J by 10 bases, and 10 bases separated the two germline ends. The CDR3: CASSSSGVAFF. CDR3 in DNA: TGTGCCAGTAGTAGTTCTGGGGTAGCTTTCTTT.